This TCR beta chain was sequenced in a study of T cell changes during pregnancy in multiple sclerosis. Some clones are missing from TCRdb's copy, which holds only in-frame ones; the method was immunoSEQ multiplex PCR. The table has approximately 100,000 clones, more than 90% seen once. The trim removed 1 base at V and 3 bases at J, leaving 4 bases unmatched. From germline, CDR1 is SEHNR and CDR2 FQNEAQ (reference sequence). The CDR3 is 15 amino acids. This sequence was found in a female donor with multiple sclerosis, enrolled in a pregnancy study. The chain has TRBV7-9 and TRBJ2-7; 9 nucleotides agree with TRBD2. Sequencing used peripheral blood, obtained in the second trimester of pregnancy. CDR3 region: CASSLERGGGYEQYF. The CDR3 DNA reads as TGTGCCAGCAGCTTAGAGCGCGGGGGGGGCTACGAGCAGTACTTC.